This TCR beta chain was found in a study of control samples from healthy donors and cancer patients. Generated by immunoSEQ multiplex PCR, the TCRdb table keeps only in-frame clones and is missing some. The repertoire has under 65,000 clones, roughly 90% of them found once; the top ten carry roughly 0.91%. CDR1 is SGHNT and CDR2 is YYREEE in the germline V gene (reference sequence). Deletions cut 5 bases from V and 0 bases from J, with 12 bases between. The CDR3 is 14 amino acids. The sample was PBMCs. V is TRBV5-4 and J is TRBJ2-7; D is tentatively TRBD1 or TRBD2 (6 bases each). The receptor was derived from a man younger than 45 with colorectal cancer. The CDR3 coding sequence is TGTGCCAGCAGAGTTGAGGGGGGCTCCTACGAGCAGTACTTC. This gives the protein CASRVEGGSYEQYF.